These 28 T cell receptor beta chains originate from one sample sequenced in a study of OX40 agonist ivuxolimab in advanced cancers. Measured with immunoSEQ multiplex PCR; TCRdb has only the in-frame clones, and not every one. This sample carries roughly 66,000 clones, roughly four fifths of them seen once, and the ten largest clones take less than 0.55%. The specimen was CD4+ or CD8+ T cells sorted from blood, collected in a trial of the OX40 agonist ivuxolimab. These receptors originate from an adult with an advanced solid tumor such as melanoma, head and neck, liver or kidney cancer.

V gene TRBV18 combines with J gene TRBJ1-1, with D possibly TRBD1 on 5 matching bases. Germline CDR1 KGHSH, CDR2 LQKENI. Between the trimmed V and J ends, which lost 1 base and 1 base, there was a span of 13 bases. This CDR3 is 16 amino acids long. The CDR3 loop reads CASSPQADIRNTEAFF. The DNA of the CDR3 is TGTGCCAGCTCACCACAAGCGGACATTCGGAACACTGAAGCTTTCTTT.

The V gene is TRBV7-3, the J gene TRBJ2-1, with D maybe TRBD2 (5 bases). The CDR3 totals 18 residues. With 0 bases removed from V and 0 bases from J, the gap between germline ends came to 15 bases. Germline assignment: CDR1 SGHTA and CDR2 FQGTGA. This CDR3 is CASSLTGFTRGSYNEQFF. CDR3 DNA sequence: TGTGCCAGCAGCTTAACCGGCTTCACCCGGGGCTCCTACAATGAGCAGTTCTTC.

V gene TRBV15 combines with J gene TRBJ1-5; D unresolved. Germline assignment: CDR1 LNHNV and CDR2 YYDKDF (reference sequence). This CDR3 is 16 amino acids long. V gave up 0 bases and J gave up 2 bases, with 11 bases separating them. The CDR3 loop is CATSRDLPDRNQPQHF. The CDR3 nucleotides read TGTGCCACCAGCAGAGATCTACCGGATCGCAATCAGCCCCAGCATTTT.

This clone was observed once. The rearrangement links TRBV11-1 to TRBJ1-2; no firm D call. In germline, CDR1 is SGHAT, CDR2 FQDESV (reference sequence). Trimming stripped 1 base from V and 7 bases from J, with 7 bases between. The CDR3 totals 12 residues. The CDR3 sequence is CASSLEGSGYTF. The CDR3 coding sequence is TGTGCCAGCAGCTTAGAGGGCTCTGGCTACACCTTC. Drawing the rest from reference TRBV11-1 and TRBJ1-2, the complete variable domain is EAEVAQSPRYKITEKSQAVAFWCDPISGHATLYWYRQILGQGPELLVQFQDESVVDDSQLPKDRFSAERLKGVDSTLKIQPAELGDSAMYLCASSLEGSGYTFGSGTRLTVV.

This clone was detected once. The rearrangement uses TRBV19 and TRBJ1-1, with TRBD1 as a possible D gene (5 bases). V was pared by 6 bases and J by 4 bases, with 15 bases between. Germline CDR1 LNHDA, CDR2 SQIVND (reference sequence). This CDR3 spans 14 amino acids. CDR3 sequence reads: CASRFEGGVTEAFF. The DNA of the CDR3 is TGTGCCAGTAGGTTCGAGGGAGGGGTCACTGAAGCTTTCTTT.

V and J are TRBV7-8 and TRBJ2-5, with TRBD1 matching over 9 bases. CDR1 SGHVS and CDR2 FQNEAQ come from the germline V gene. V was clipped by 4 bases and J by 13 bases; unmatched bases: 7. CDR3 length: 12 amino acids. Here the CDR3 reads CASSYRGRELYF. DNA of the CDR3: TGTGCCAGCAGCTACAGGGGGCGGGAGTTGTACTTC.

J is TRBJ2-2 and V is TRBV2, with D possibly TRBD1 on 5 matching bases. V was clipped by 6 bases and J by 8 bases, with 13 bases between them. This CDR3 has 13 residues. The V gene's germline CDR1 is SNHLY and CDR2 FYNNEI. The CDR3 loop is CASRWTHYGELFF. The CDR3 DNA reads TGTGCCAGCAGATGGACACATTATGGGGAGCTGTTTTTT.

The chain is built from TRBV23-1 and TRBJ2-1; 8 nucleotides align to TRBD2. TRBV23-1 is known as an ORF, though its function is uncertain. V lost 4 bases, J lost 7 bases, and 9 bases stayed unmatched. The CDR3 extends over 15 amino acids. Here the CDR3 reads CASSPTWTSRNEQFF. CDR3 in DNA: TGCGCCAGCAGTCCGACTTGGACTAGCCGGAATGAGCAGTTCTTC.

This rearrangement joins TRBV7-8 to TRBJ2-2, with D hard to call. Trimming took 1 base from V and 8 from J, leaving 14 bases between them. The germline CDR1 and CDR2 sequences are SGHVS and FQNEAQ. This CDR3 has 15 amino acids. The CDR3 DNA reads as TGTGCCAGCAGCTTAGTAAGGGCGGACGGAGGGGAGCTGTTTTTT. Residues: CASSLVRADGGELFF. The variable domain in full, with the rest retrieved from reference TRBV7-8 and TRBJ2-2, is GAGVSQSPRYKVAKRGQDVALRCDPISGHVSLFWYQQALGQGPEFLTYFQNEAQLDKSGLPSDRFFAERPEGSVSTLKIQRTQQEDSAVYLCASSLVRADGGELFFGEGSRLTVL.

The V call is TRBV7-3, the J call TRBJ2-1; D remains ambiguous. The CDR3 totals 15 residues. Germline values: CDR1 SGHTA, CDR2 FQGTGA. The V end lost 1 base, the J end lost 4 bases, and 11 bases lay between the germline ends. The CDR3 reads CASSLSGNRYNEQFF. The CDR3 coding sequence is TGTGCCAGCAGCTTAAGTGGCAATCGGTACAATGAGCAGTTCTTC. The entire variable domain, with the rest obtained from reference TRBV7-3 and TRBJ2-1, is as follows: GAGVSQTPSNKVTEKGKYVELRCDPISGHTALYWYRQSLGQGPEFLIYFQGTGAADDSGLPNDRFFAVRPEGSVSTLKIQRTERGDSAVYLCASSLSGNRYNEQFFGPGTRLTVL.

The chain employs TRBV7-9 and TRBJ2-2; D perhaps matches TRBD1 (5 bases). This CDR3 spans 15 amino acids. Trimming removed 1 base from V and 5 bases from J, with 11 bases in between. Germline-derived CDR1 and CDR2 are SEHNR and FQNEAQ (reference sequence). The CDR3 protein is CASSLGDSGTGELFF. The CDR3 coding sequence is TGTGCCAGCAGCTTAGGCGACAGTGGAACCGGGGAGCTGTTTTTT.

This clone was picked up a small number of times. The chain joins TRBV5-5 to TRBJ2-1; D may be TRBD2 (6 bases). The CDR3 runs 17 residues. Trimming removed 0 bases from V and 10 bases from J, with 23 bases in between. Germline CDR1 and CDR2: SGHKS and YYEKEE (reference sequence). The CDR3 here is CASSLAPGSGDSGEQFF. For the CDR3, the DNA is TGTGCCAGCAGCTTGGCCCCAGGATCCGGGGACTCAGGGGAGCAGTTCTTC.

The genes are TRBV11-3 and TRBJ2-3, with TRBD2 identical over 10 bases. Trimming took 5 bases from V and 4 from J; bases not matched to a gene: 12. This CDR3 comprises 17 residues. CDR1 SGHNT and CDR2 YENEEA come from the germline V gene. This CDR3 is CASSQLTSGDRSDTQYF. The CDR3 DNA follows: TGTGCCAGCAGCCAACTCACTAGCGGGGACCGATCAGATACGCAGTATTTT.

V gene TRBV2 combines with J gene TRBJ2-7, with 7 bases that match TRBD1. The CDR3 contains 13 residues. Germline-derived CDR1 and CDR2 are SNHLY and FYNNEI. V dropped 6 bases and J dropped 1; count of bases not matched to a gene: 3. The CDR3, as DNA: TGTGCCAGCAGGGTGACAGGGTCCTACGAGCAGTACTTC. This encodes CASRVTGSYEQYF. Full variable domain (outside the CDR3, taken from reference TRBV2 and TRBJ2-7): EPEVTQTPSHQVTQMGQEVILRCVPISNHLYFYWYRQILGQKVEFLVSFYNNEISEKSEIFDDQFSVERPDGSNFTLKIRSTKLEDSAMYFCASRVTGSYEQYFGPGTRLTVT.

This clone ranks as medium-sized (0.01 to 0.1%). The chain links TRBV28 to TRBJ1-4, with D possibly TRBD1 on 5 matching bases. Per the germline V gene, CDR1 is MDHEN and CDR2 is SYDVKM. V shed 4 bases and J shed 16 bases, with 13 bases lying between them. The CDR3 loop spans 11 amino acids. The CDR3, as DNA: TGTGCCAGCAGTTCCGGGACCTTAGAGTTTTTT. Protein: CASSSGTLEFF. The entire variable domain, with the rest obtained from reference TRBV28 and TRBJ1-4, is as follows: DVKVTQSSRYLVKRTGEKVFLECVQDMDHENMFWYRQDPGLGLRLIYFSYDVKMKEKGDIPEGYSVSREKKERFSLILESASTNQTSMYLCASSSGTLEFFGSGTQLSVL.

The V call is TRBV2, the J call TRBJ2-1; the match to TRBD1 covers 10 bases. The CDR3 has 16 amino acids. V was pared by 5 bases and J by 2 bases, with 6 bases of the junction left unmatched. From germline, CDR1 is SNHLY and CDR2 FYNNEI. CDR3 sequence: CASSPGGTGAYNEQFF. In DNA form, the CDR3 reads TGTGCCAGCAGTCCTGGGGGGACAGGGGCCTACAATGAGCAGTTCTTC.

V gene TRBV2 combines with J gene TRBJ1-3; TRBD1 matches 9 bases. Trimming at V came to 6 bases and at J to 0 bases, leaving 6 bases not matched to a gene. The CDR3 loop spans 16 amino acids. Per germline, CDR1 SNHLY and CDR2 FYNNEI. CDR3 bases: TGTGCCAGCAGCGGACAGGGGTCGGCCTCTGGAAACACCATATATTTT. Protein sequence: CASSGQGSASGNTIYF.

The rearrangement uses TRBV7-8 and TRBJ1-1; possible D gene TRBD1, 5 bases. V was shortened by 4 bases and J by 4 bases, with 16 bases between the two germline ends. There are 15 residues in the CDR3. Germline values: CDR1 SGHVS, CDR2 FQNEAQ. In nucleotides, the CDR3 is TGTGCCAGCAGCTCCCAATATGGGGGGAGCACTGAAGCTTTCTTT. This translates into CASSSQYGGSTEAFF. Variable domain in full (rest from reference TRBV7-8 and TRBJ1-1): GAGVSQSPRYKVAKRGQDVALRCDPISGHVSLFWYQQALGQGPEFLTYFQNEAQLDKSGLPSDRFFAERPEGSVSTLKIQRTQQEDSAVYLCASSSQYGGSTEAFFGQGTRLTVV.

In nucleotides, the CDR3 is TGTGCCAGCAGCCGTGCCACAGGGGGTGGAAGGGAGACCCAGTACTTC. This translates into CASSRATGGGRETQYF. The genes are TRBV27 and TRBJ2-5; 8 bases line up with TRBD1. The germline gives CDR1 MNHEY, CDR2 SMNVEV (reference sequence). This CDR3 region has 16 residues. Trimming took 6 bases from V and 5 from J; bases not matched to a gene: 14.

The genes are TRBV5-5 and TRBJ1-5, with 7 bases that match TRBD1. There are 16 residues in the CDR3. CDR1 and CDR2 from the germline V gene are SGHKS and YYEKEE (reference sequence). V trimming: 2 bases; J trimming: 1 base; junction bases outside the gene matches: 6. The CDR3 spells CASSFLWDSSNQPQHF. The CDR3 DNA sequence: TGTGCCAGCAGCTTTCTATGGGACAGCAGCAATCAGCCCCAGCATTTT.

This clone was seen a single time. This chain connects TRBV5-4 to TRBJ1-1, with D unclear. The CDR3 is made up of 16 amino acids. Trimming removed 4 bases from V and 0 bases from J, with 16 bases in between. The germline gives CDR1 SGHNT, CDR2 YYREEE (reference sequence). CDR3: CASSPGRSTMNTEAFF. In DNA form, the CDR3 reads TGTGCCAGCAGCCCCGGGAGGTCTACCATGAACACTGAAGCTTTCTTT.

The chain uses TRBV28 and TRBJ1-3; D uncertain. CDR3 length: 13 amino acids. Trimming took 6 bases from V and 4 from J, leaving 10 bases between them. Germline assignment: CDR1 MDHEN and CDR2 SYDVKM. The CDR3 DNA follows: TGTGCCAGCAGCCTGGGCTTCGGAAACACCATATATTTT. Translated, it gives CASSLGFGNTIYF.

The table lists this clone with a count of one. The V and J genes are TRBV29-1 and TRBJ2-5; TRBD2 aligns across 11 bases. This CDR3 comprises 11 residues. V was pared by 6 bases and J by 7 bases, with 1 base of the junction left unmatched. From germline, CDR1 is SQVTM and CDR2 ANQGSEA. CDR3 sequence reads: CSVGTSGTQYF. The CDR3 DNA reads TGCAGCGTCGGGACTAGCGGGACCCAGTACTTC. The complete variable domain, with remaining parts taken from reference TRBV29-1 and TRBJ2-5, reads SAVISQKPSRDICQRGTSLTIQCQVDSQVTMMFWYRQQPGQSLTLIATANQGSEATYESGFVIDKFPISRPNLTFSTLTVSNMSPEDSSIYLCSVGTSGTQYFGPGTRLLVL.

This clone showed up just once. The chain is built from TRBV6-5 and TRBJ2-6; possible D gene TRBD1, 6 bases. The germline V gene encodes CDR1 MNHEY and CDR2 SVGAGI. V gave up 8 bases and J gave up 2 bases, with 10 bases separating them. The length of the CDR3 is 14 residues. Written as DNA, the CDR3 is TGTGCCAGCGGCAGGGGAACTGGGGCCAACGTCCTGACTTTC. It translates to CASGRGTGANVLTF.

V is TRBV6-5 and J is TRBJ1-5; tentative D call: TRBD1 (5 bases). From germline, CDR1 is MNHEY and CDR2 SVGAGI. The V gene lost 2 bases and the J gene lost 3 bases, with 11 bases spanning the gap. The CDR3 runs to 15 residues. The CDR3 sequence is CASSYNRGVNQPQHF. The DNA of the CDR3 is TGTGCCAGCAGTTACAATAGAGGGGTCAATCAGCCCCAGCATTTT.

J is TRBJ2-7 and V is TRBV28, with D maybe TRBD2 (6 bases). The germline V gene encodes CDR1 MDHEN and CDR2 SYDVKM. The CDR3 totals 15 residues. V was pared by 2 bases and J by 4 bases, with 15 bases between. CDR3 region: CASSLGGSTGYEQYV. DNA of the CDR3: TGTGCCAGCAGTTTAGGGGGGAGTACTGGATACGAGCAGTACGTC.

Details on this clone: Other DNA variants within this sample encode the same CDR3. The chain is built from TRBV5-1 and TRBJ1-5; D remains ambiguous. This CDR3 is 13 amino acids long. Per germline, CDR1 SGHRS and CDR2 YFSETQ. V gave up 1 base and J gave up 5 bases, with 7 bases separating them. The CDR3 is CASSLTADQPQHF. For the CDR3, the DNA is TGCGCCAGCAGCTTGACAGCAGATCAGCCCCAGCATTTT.

The chain is built from TRBV9 and TRBJ1-2; D not certain. Germline V gene lookup returns CDR1 SGDLS and CDR2 YYNGEE. The length of the CDR3 is 14 residues. V lost 4 bases to trimming and J lost 1 base, with 11 bases between them. CDR3 protein: CASSPALNNYGYTF. CDR3 in DNA: TGTGCCAGCAGCCCCGCGTTAAATAACTATGGCTACACCTTC.